These 13 T cell receptor beta chains came from one sample sequenced in a study of T cell responses to AZD1222 COVID-19 vaccine. The assay was immunoSEQ multiplex PCR, and TCRdb's table has in-frame clones only and misses some. The top ten clones hold about 1.3% of a sample with approximately 79,000 clones, roughly 80% of them seen once. The specimen was peripheral blood, collected 28 days after the second AZD1222 dose. These TCRs come from an adult who received the AZD1222 COVID-19 vaccine.

The gene calls are TRBV28 and TRBJ2-1; D remains unclear. Germline loops: CDR1 MDHEN, CDR2 SYDVKM. Trimming shortened V by 5 bases and J by 8 bases, and 7 bases separated the two germline ends. The CDR3 is made up of 11 amino acids. DNA of the CDR3: TGTGCCAGCAGTACCGTATATGAGCAGTTCTTC. Translating gives CASSTVYEQFF.

The gene calls are TRBV30 and TRBJ2-3; 10 positions match TRBD2. This CDR3 is built from 13 residues. Germline V gives CDR1 GTSNPN, CDR2 SVGIG (reference sequence). The trim removed 3 bases at V and 9 bases at J, leaving 6 bases unmatched. In nucleotides, the CDR3 is TGTGCCTGGAGCCTCTCTAGCGGGAGAACGCAGTATTTT. This codes for CAWSLSSGRTQYF.

V and J are TRBV20-1 and TRBJ2-5, with a tentative D call TRBD1 (5 bases). The CDR3 sequence is 13 residues long. V was shortened by 3 bases and J by 5 bases, with 13 bases between the two germline ends. CDR1 and CDR2 (germline): DFQATT, SNEGSKA (reference sequence). Written as DNA, the CDR3 is TGCAGTGCTAGTAATAGGGGCCGCGAGACCCAGTACTTC. The encoded protein is CSASNRGRETQYF.

The genes are TRBV4-1 and TRBJ1-2, with D hard to call. V was cut by 1 base and J by 4 bases, with 13 bases left in between. Looked up from germline, CDR1 is MGHRA and CDR2 is YSYEKL. This CDR3 is built from 15 residues. Here the CDR3 reads CASSQAAGRTYGYTF. The DNA of the CDR3 is TGCGCCAGCAGCCAAGCTGCCGGGAGGACCTATGGCTACACCTTC.

The chain couples TRBV27 to TRBJ1-2, with 8 bases matching TRBD1. CDR1 and CDR2 from the germline V gene are MNHEY and SMNVEV (reference sequence). With 5 bases clipped from V and 5 bases from J, the junction kept 10 bases outside the gene matches. The CDR3 spans 15 residues. The CDR3 sequence is CASSPRDRGFYGYTF. The CDR3, as DNA: TGTGCCAGCAGTCCGAGAGACAGGGGATTTTATGGCTACACCTTC.

This chain uses TRBV28 with TRBJ1-1; weak D call: TRBD1 (5 bases). The CDR3 has 16 amino acids. V lost 7 bases, J lost 3 bases, and 21 bases lay in between. Germline V CDR1 and CDR2: MDHEN, SYDVKM. The CDR3 reads CASTPMFGTRDTEAFF. DNA for the CDR3: TGTGCCAGCACCCCCATGTTTGGGACCCGGGACACTGAAGCTTTCTTT.

The CDR3 here is CASSSTGGDTGELFF. In DNA form, the CDR3 reads TGTGCCAGCAGCTCGACAGGTGGGGACACCGGGGAGCTGTTTTTT. The chain joins TRBV11-2 to TRBJ2-2, with D maybe TRBD1 (6 bases). Germline V lookup: CDR1 SGHAT, CDR2 FQNNGV. The CDR3 has 15 amino acids. Trimming removed 4 bases at V and 3 bases at J, with 12 bases between. Using reference TRBV11-2 and TRBJ2-2 for the parts outside the CDR3, the full variable domain is EAGVAQSPRYKIIEKRQSVAFWCNPISGHATLYWYQQILGQGPKLLIQFQNNGVVDDSQLPKDRFSAERLKGVDSTLKIQPAKLEDSAVYLCASSSTGGDTGELFFGEGSRLTVL.

V gene TRBV7-9 combines with J gene TRBJ1-5; D gene ambiguous. V was trimmed by 8 bases and J by 0 bases, leaving 8 bases between them. Germline V CDR1 and CDR2: SEHNR, FQNEAQ (reference sequence). This CDR3 spans 13 amino acids. For the CDR3, the DNA is TGTGCCAGCGCTGACCTTAGCAATCAGCCCCAGCATTTT. This encodes CASADLSNQPQHF.

This rearrangement joins TRBV30 to TRBJ1-1; no firm D call. CDR3 length: 12 amino acids. V was cut by 0 bases and J by 7 bases, with 9 bases left in between. Germline V gives CDR1 GTSNPN, CDR2 SVGIG (reference sequence). The CDR3, as DNA: TGTGCCTGGAGTGTAGAGGAGCTTGAAGCTTTCTTT. It translates to CAWSVEELEAFF.

This clone was recorded once. The chain recombines TRBV5-1 with TRBJ1-3; perhaps TRBD1 as D (5 bases). V lost 0 bases to trimming and J lost 0 bases, with 10 bases between them. Germline CDR1 SGHRS, CDR2 YFSETQ. The CDR3 extends over 16 amino acids. This CDR3 reads CASSLDRQSSGNTIYF. The CDR3 DNA reads as TGCGCCAGCAGCTTGGACCGACAGAGCTCTGGAAACACCATATATTTT.

This clone came up once. This chain joins TRBV7-6 and TRBJ2-2, with a weak D call TRBD1 (6 bases). The CDR3 is made up of 15 amino acids. CDR1 is SGHVS, CDR2 FNYEAQ, per germline. V was trimmed by 5 bases and J by 2 bases, leaving 12 bases between them. The CDR3 region has the DNA TGTGCCAGCAGCCTCGGGACACCTAACACCGGGGAGCTGTTTTTT. This translates into CASSLGTPNTGELFF.

The chain recombines TRBV5-1 with TRBJ1-2, with 7 bases fitting TRBD1. This CDR3 spans 13 amino acids. Trimming cost V 2 bases and J 8 bases; bases outside gene matches: 6. From germline, CDR1 is SGHRS and CDR2 YFSETQ. The CDR3 region is CASSFQGQTGYTF. The CDR3, as DNA: TGCGCCAGCAGCTTTCAGGGACAGACCGGCTACACCTTC.

This clone was detected ten times or more. The chain joins TRBV12-2 to TRBJ2-1; the listed D gene, TRBD2, was not tested against the DNA. TRBV12-2 represents a pseudogene. The CDR3 is 17 residues long. This chain's CDR3 is CASRLPPLAGRYNEQFF. In nucleotides, the CDR3 is TGTGCAAGTCGCTTACCGCCTTTGGCGGGGCGCTACAATGAGCAGTTCTTC.